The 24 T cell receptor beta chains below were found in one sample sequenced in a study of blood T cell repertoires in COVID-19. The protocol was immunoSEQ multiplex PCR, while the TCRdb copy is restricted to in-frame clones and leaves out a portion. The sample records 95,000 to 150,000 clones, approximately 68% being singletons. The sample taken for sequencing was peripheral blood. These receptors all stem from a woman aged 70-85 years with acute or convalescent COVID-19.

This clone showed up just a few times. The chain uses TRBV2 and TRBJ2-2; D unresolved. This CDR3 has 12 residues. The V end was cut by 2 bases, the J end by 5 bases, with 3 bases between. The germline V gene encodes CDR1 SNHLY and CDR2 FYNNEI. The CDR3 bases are TGTGCCAGCAGTGAACAGACCGGGGAGCTGTTTTTT. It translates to CASSEQTGELFF.

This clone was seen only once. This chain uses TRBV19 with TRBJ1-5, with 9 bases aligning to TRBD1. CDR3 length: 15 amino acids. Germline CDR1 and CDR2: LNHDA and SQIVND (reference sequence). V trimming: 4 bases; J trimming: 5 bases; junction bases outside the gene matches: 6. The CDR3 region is CASSTQTGGYQPQHF. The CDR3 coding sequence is TGTGCCAGTAGTACCCAGACAGGGGGTTATCAGCCCCAGCATTTT.

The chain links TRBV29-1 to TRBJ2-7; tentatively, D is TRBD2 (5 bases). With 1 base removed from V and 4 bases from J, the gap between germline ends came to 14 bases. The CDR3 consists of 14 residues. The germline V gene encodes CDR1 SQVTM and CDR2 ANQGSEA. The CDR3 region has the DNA TGCAGCGTTGAAGGGACCGCTCCGGGGTACGAGCAGTACTTC. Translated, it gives CSVEGTAPGYEQYF.

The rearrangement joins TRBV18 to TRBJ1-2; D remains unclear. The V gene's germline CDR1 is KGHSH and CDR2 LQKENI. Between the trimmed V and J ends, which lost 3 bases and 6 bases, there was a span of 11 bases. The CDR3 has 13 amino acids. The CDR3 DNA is TGTGCCAGCTCACCGGGAGACCTGCATGGCTACACCTTC. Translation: CASSPGDLHGYTF. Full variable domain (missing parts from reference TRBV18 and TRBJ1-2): NAGVMQNPRHLVRRRGQEARLRCSPMKGHSHVYWYRQLPEEGLKFMVYLQKENIIDESGMPKERFSAEFPKEGPSILRIQQVVRGDSAAYFCASSPGDLHGYTFGSGTRLTVV.

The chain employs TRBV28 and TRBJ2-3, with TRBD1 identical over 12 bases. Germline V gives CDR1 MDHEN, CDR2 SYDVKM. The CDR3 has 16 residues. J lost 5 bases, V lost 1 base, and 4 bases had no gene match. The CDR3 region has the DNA TGTGCCAGCAGTTTATATGGGACAGGGGGCGTAGATACGCAGTATTTT. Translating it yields CASSLYGTGGVDTQYF.

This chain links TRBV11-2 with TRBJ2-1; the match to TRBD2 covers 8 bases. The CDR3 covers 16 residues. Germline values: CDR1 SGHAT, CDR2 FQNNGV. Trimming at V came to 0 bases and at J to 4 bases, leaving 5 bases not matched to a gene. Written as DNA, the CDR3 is TGTGCCAGCAGCTTAGACGGGTCTAGCGGGTACAATGAGCAGTTCTTC. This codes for CASSLDGSSGYNEQFF. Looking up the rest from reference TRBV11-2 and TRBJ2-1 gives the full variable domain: EAGVAQSPRYKIIEKRQSVAFWCNPISGHATLYWYQQILGQGPKLLIQFQNNGVVDDSQLPKDRFSAERLKGVDSTLKIQPAKLEDSAVYLCASSLDGSSGYNEQFFGPGTRLTVL.

Here the CDR3 DNA reads TGTGCCAGCACCGGGGGGGGCGGTTCCTACAATGAGCAGTTCTTC. It encodes CASTGGGGSYNEQFF. The chain combines TRBV25-1 with TRBJ2-1; 8 positions match TRBD2. Per germline, CDR1 MGHDK and CDR2 SYGVNS. The junction had 6 bases not matched to a gene; V was cut back by 7 bases and J by 1 base. The CDR3 loop spans 15 amino acids.

The CDR3 bases are TGTGCCAGCAGTTTGGGGCTGGTAAACACCATATATTTT. Amino acids: CASSLGLVNTIYF. J is TRBJ1-3 and V is TRBV12-3 or TRBV12-4; D perhaps matches TRBD1 (5 bases). The CDR3 spans 13 residues. V lost 3 bases to trimming and J lost 6 bases, with 9 bases between them.

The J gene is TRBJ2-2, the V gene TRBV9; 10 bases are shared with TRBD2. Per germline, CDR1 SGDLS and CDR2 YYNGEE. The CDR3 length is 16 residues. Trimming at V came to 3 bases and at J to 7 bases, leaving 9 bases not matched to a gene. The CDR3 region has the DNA TGTGCCAGCAGCGCGCGGGGTAGCGGGGGGTTCGGGGAGCTGTTTTTT. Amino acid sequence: CASSARGSGGFGELFF.

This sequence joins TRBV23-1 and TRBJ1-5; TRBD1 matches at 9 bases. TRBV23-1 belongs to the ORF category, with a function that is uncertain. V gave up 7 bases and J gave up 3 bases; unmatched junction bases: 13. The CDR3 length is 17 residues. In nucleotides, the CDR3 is TGCGCCAGCATCCCCCACCTTAGGGACAGGGACAATCAGCCCCAGCATTTT. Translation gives CASIPHLRDRDNQPQHF.

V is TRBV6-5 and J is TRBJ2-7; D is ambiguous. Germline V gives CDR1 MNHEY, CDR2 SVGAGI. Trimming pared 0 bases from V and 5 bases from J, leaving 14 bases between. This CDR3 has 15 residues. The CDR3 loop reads CASSYSPSRIHEQYF. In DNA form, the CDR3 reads TGTGCCAGCAGTTACTCCCCCTCCAGGATCCACGAGCAGTACTTC.

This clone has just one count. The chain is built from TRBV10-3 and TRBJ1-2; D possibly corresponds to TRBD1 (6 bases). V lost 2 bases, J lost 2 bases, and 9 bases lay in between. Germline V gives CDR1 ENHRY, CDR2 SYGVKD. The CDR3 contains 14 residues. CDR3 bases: TGTGCCATCAGTGAGAGGGGGGGGAACTATGGCTACACCTTC. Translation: CAISERGGNYGYTF.

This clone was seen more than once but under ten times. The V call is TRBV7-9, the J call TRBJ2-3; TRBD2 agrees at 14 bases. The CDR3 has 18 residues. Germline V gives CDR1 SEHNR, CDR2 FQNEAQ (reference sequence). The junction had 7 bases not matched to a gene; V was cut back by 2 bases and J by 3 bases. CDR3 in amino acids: CASSLSSGLAGGTDTQYF. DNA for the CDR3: TGTGCCAGCAGCTTATCCTCCGGACTAGCGGGAGGTACAGATACGCAGTATTTT.

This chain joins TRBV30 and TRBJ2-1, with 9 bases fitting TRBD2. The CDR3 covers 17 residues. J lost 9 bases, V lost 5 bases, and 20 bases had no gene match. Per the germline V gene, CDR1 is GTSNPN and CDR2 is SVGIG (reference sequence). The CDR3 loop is CAWGRRGGAGGGSEQFF. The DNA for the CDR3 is TGTGCCTGGGGTCGTCGGGGTGGAGCGGGAGGAGGAAGTGAGCAGTTCTTC.

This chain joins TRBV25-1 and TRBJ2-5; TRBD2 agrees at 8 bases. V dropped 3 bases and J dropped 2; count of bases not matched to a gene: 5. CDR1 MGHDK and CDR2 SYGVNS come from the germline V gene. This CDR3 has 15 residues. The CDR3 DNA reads TGTGCCAGCAGTGACCCCGGGGGGGGTCAAGAGACCCAGTACTTC. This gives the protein CASSDPGGGQETQYF.

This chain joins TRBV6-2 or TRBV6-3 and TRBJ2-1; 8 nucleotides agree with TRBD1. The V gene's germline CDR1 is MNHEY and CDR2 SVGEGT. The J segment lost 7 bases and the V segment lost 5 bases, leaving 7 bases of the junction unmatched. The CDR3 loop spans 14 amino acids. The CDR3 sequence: CASSTRTGSNEQFF. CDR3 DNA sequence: TGTGCCAGCAGTACCAGGACAGGGTCAAATGAGCAGTTCTTC.

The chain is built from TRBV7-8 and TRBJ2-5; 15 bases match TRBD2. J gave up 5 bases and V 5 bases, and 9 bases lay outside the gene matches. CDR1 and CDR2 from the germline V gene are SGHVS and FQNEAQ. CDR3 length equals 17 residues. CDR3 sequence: CASSPGLAGGGWETQYF. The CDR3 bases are TGTGCCAGCAGCCCGGGACTAGCGGGGGGAGGTTGGGAGACCCAGTACTTC.

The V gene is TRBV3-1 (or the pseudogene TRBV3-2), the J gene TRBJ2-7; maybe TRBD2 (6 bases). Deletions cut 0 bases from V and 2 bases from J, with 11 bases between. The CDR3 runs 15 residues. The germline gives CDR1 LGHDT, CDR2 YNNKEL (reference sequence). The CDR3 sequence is CASSQEREAAYEQYF. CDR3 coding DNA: TGTGCCAGCAGCCAAGAGAGGGAGGCAGCCTACGAGCAGTACTTC.

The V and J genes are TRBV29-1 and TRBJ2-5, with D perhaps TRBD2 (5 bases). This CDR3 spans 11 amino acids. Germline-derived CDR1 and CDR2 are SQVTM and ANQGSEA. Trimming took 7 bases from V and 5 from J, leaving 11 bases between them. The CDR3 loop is CSGNTGETQYF. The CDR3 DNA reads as TGCAGCGGGAATACGGGGGAGACCCAGTACTTC.

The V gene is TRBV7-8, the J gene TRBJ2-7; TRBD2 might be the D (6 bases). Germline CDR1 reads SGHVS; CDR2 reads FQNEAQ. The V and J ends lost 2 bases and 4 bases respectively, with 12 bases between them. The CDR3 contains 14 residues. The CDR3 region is CASSLLTRSYEQYF. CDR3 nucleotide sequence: TGTGCCAGCAGCTTATTGACTAGGTCATACGAGCAGTACTTC.

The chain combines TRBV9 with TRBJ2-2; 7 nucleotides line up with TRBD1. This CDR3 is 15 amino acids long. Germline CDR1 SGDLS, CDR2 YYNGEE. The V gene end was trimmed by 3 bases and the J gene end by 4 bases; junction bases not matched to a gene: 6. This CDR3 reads CASSGRTGTTGELFF. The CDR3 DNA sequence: TGTGCCAGCAGCGGGAGGACAGGAACCACCGGGGAGCTGTTTTTT.

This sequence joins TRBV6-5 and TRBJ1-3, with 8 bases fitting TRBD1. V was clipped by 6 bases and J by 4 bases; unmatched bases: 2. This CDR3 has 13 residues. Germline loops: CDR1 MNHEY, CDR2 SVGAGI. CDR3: CASRTGGGNTIYF. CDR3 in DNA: TGTGCCAGCAGAACAGGGGGGGGAAACACCATATATTTT.

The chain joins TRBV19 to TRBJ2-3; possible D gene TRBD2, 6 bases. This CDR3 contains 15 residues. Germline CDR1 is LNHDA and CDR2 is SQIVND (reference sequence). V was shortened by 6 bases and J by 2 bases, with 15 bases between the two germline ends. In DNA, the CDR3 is TGTGCCAGTAGCAGTTTAGCGGCACTCACAGATACGCAGTATTTT. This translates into CASSSLAALTDTQYF. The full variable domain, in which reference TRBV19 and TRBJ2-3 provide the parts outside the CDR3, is DGGITQSPKYLFRKEGQNVTLSCEQNLNHDAMYWYRQDPGQGLRLIYYSQIVNDFQKGDIAEGYSVSREKKESFPLTVTSAQKNPTAFYLCASSSLAALTDTQYFGPGTRLTVL.

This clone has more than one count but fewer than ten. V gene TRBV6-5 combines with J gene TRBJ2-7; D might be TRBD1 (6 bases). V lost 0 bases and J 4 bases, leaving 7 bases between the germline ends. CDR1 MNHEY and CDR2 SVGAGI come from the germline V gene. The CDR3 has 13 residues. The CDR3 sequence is CASSYSQGYEQYF. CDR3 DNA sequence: TGTGCCAGCAGTTACTCCCAGGGGTACGAGCAGTACTTC.